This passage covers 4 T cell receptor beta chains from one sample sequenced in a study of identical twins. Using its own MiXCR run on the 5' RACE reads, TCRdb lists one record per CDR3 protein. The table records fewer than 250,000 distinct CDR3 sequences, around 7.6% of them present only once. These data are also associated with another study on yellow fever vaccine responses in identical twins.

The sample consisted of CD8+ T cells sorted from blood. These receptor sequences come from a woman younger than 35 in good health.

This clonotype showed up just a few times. The CDR3 protein is CASSLLAGGAGGTDTQYF. The CDR3 nucleotides read TGTGCCAGCAGCTTATTAGCGGGGGGGGCAGGTGGCACAGATACGCAGTATTTT. The chain couples TRBV11-1 to TRBJ2-3, with 11 nucleotides matching TRBD2. V lost 2 bases and J lost 1; bases outside the gene matches: 8. The CDR3 covers 18 residues. Germline loops: CDR1 SGHAT, CDR2 FQDESV (reference sequence).

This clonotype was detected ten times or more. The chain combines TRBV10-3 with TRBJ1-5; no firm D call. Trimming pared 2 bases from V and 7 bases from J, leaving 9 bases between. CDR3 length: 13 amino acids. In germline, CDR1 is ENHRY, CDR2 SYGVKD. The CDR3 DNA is TGTGCCATCAGTGAGAAGGACGGACAGCCCCAGCATTTT. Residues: CAISEKDGQPQHF.

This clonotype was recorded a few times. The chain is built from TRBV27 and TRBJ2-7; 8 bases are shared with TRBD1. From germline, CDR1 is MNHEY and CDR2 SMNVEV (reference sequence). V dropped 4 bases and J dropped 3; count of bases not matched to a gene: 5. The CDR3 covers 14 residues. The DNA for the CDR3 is TGTGCCAGCAGTTACGGGACAGGCGGCTACGAGCAGTACTTC. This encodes CASSYGTGGYEQYF.

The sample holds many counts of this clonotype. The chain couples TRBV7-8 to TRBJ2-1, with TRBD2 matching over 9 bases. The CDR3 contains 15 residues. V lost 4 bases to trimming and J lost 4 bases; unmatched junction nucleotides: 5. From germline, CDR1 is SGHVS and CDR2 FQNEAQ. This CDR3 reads CASSYGTSRYNEQFF. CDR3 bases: TGTGCCAGCAGCTACGGGACTAGCAGATACAATGAGCAGTTCTTC.